Detailed here is one T cell receptor (beta chain). The sample belongs to a study of Tregs in tolerant kidney transplant recipients. Method: immunoSEQ multiplex PCR; TCRdb's copy keeps in-frame clones and lacks some. The table shows approximately 67,000 clones, with more than 90% occurring only once. The germline V gene has CDR1 LNHDA and CDR2 SQIVND (reference sequence). The CDR3 has 11 amino acids. V lost 11 bases and J 10 bases, leaving 15 bases between the germline ends. The V and J genes are TRBV19 and TRBJ2-1; TRBD2 might be the D (5 bases). The material was CD8+ T cells from blood, obtained before the transplant. The clonotype comes from a human donor who received a combined kidney and bone marrow transplant. CDR3 coding DNA: TGTGCCGCCGGAGGCCGTTGGGAGCAGTTCTTC. Residues: CAAGGRWEQFF.